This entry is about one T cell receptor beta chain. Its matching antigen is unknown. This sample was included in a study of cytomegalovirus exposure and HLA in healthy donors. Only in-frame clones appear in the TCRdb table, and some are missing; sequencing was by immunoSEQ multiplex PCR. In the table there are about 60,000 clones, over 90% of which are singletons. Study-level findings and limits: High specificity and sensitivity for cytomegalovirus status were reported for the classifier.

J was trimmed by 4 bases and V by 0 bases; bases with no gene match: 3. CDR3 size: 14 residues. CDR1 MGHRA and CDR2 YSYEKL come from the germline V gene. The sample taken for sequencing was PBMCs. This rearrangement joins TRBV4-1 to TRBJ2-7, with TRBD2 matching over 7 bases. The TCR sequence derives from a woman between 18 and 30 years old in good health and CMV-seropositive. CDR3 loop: CASSQDVGGYEQYF. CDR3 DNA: TGCGCCAGCAGCCAAGATGTCGGGGGGTACGAGCAGTACTTC.